The sample holds a few counts of the clone carrying this T cell receptor beta chain. A much larger clone differs from this one at a single base, so this may be a read error. This sample is drawn from a study of cytomegalovirus exposure and HLA in healthy donors. This CDR3 has 17 residues. CDR1 is LGHNA, CDR2 YSLEER, per germline. 13 Jbeta primers and 60 Vbeta primers were used for the PCR. TCRdb's table, derived via immunoSEQ multiplex PCR, lists solely in-frame clones and lacks some. This repertoire shows 50,000 to 65,000 clones, about four fifths found once; its top ten account for about 53%. This TCR came from a man in his fifties in good health and CMV-seropositive. The chain couples TRBV4-3 to TRBJ2-1, with D hard to call. Sequenced: PBMCs. The CDR3 region has the DNA TGCCCCAGCAGCCAAGATATGATCGTACTCATCTCCAATGAGCAGTTCTTC. Amino acids: CPSSQDMIVLISNEQFF.